This T cell receptor beta chain was retrieved from a study of shared clonotypes between healthy human individuals. The V end lost 0 bases, the J end lost 8 bases, and 11 bases lay between the germline ends. The CDR3 consists of 13 residues. The germline V gene has CDR1 SGHNT and CDR2 YYREEE (reference sequence). Terminally differentiated effector memory CD45RA+ cells were left out of the naive CD8 fraction, which was CD45RO-negative and positively selected for CCR7. The material for each subset, its genomic DNA, was split evenly across several immunoSEQ plates. Data came from immunoSEQ multiplex PCR; TCRdb stores just in-frame clones and leaves some out. The profile covers a few million clones, with approximately 92% appearing a single time and 1.5% to 2% taken by the ten largest.

This sequence was found in a man between 18 and 35 years old in good health. Some clones in this sample may be carry-over from other donors' samples. Sequenced input: naive CD8+ T cells from PBMCs. The V gene is TRBV5-4, the J gene TRBJ1-1; D remains ambiguous. The chain's CDR3 is CASSLGVTTEAFF. The CDR3 region has the DNA TGTGCCAGCAGCTTGGGGGTTACAACAGAAGCTTTCTTT.